One and the same sample provided the 29 T cell receptor beta chains below, sequenced in a study of cytomegalovirus exposure and HLA in healthy donors. Profiling relied on immunoSEQ multiplex PCR, and the TCRdb table lists in-frame clones only, not all of them. Here the sample spans 150,000 or so clones, about 86% being singletons. Sequenced material: PBMCs. The receptors come from a human donor in good health.

The chain joins TRBV19 to TRBJ2-2; no definite D call. Germline V gene sequence: CDR1 LNHDA, CDR2 SQIVND (reference sequence). The CDR3 is 11 residues long. V lost 9 bases and J lost 6, with 8 bases in between. CDR3 region: CASSVAGELFF. The CDR3 DNA follows: TGTGCCAGCAGCGTGGCCGGGGAGCTGTTTTTT.

This clone appeared a single time. The chain carries TRBV10-2 and TRBJ1-5; tentative D call: TRBD1 (5 bases). Germline-derived CDR1 and CDR2 are WSHSY and SAAADI. CDR3 size: 13 residues. With 6 bases removed from V and 4 bases from J, the gap between germline ends came to 10 bases. CDR3 DNA sequence: TGCGCCAGCAGAACAGGTTCTAATCAGCCCCAGCATTTT. This gives the protein CASRTGSNQPQHF.

This chain uses TRBV7-9 with TRBJ1-5; TRBD1 matches at 9 bases. Per the germline V gene, CDR1 is SEHNR and CDR2 is FQNEAQ (reference sequence). V lost 11 bases and J lost 4; bases outside the gene matches: 6. This CDR3 region has 13 residues. The CDR3 spells CAAGTGLNQPQHF. As DNA, the CDR3 is TGTGCCGCCGGGACAGGGTTAAATCAGCCCCAGCATTTT.

A few counts support this clone. The genes are TRBV6-5 and TRBJ1-6; 10 nucleotides line up with TRBD1. CDR3 length equals 14 residues. Germline CDR1 and CDR2: MNHEY and SVGAGI. The junction had 3 bases not matched to a gene; V was cut back by 6 bases and J by 7 bases. CDR3 bases: TGTGCCAGCAGGCCGGGACAGGGGAATTCACCCCTCCACTTT. It translates to CASRPGQGNSPLHF.

The rearrangement joins TRBV29-1 to TRBJ1-2; D unclear. Germline V gene lookup returns CDR1 SQVTM and CDR2 ANQGSEA. The CDR3 consists of 13 residues. V lost 4 bases and J 4 bases, leaving 13 bases between the germline ends. CDR3 residues: CSVGVRFSYGYTF. The CDR3 bases are TGCAGCGTTGGCGTCCGGTTTTCCTATGGCTACACCTTC.

The rearrangement links TRBV4-3 to TRBJ2-2; no clear D gene. V was shortened by 0 bases and J by 7 bases, with 6 bases between the two germline ends. From germline, CDR1 is LGHNA and CDR2 YSLEER. The CDR3 sequence is 13 residues long. The CDR3: CASSQEQVGELFF. CDR3 nucleotides: TGCGCCAGCAGCCAAGAACAAGTCGGGGAGCTGTTTTTT.

The chain couples TRBV10-3 to TRBJ2-3; perhaps TRBD2 as D (6 bases). The length of the CDR3 is 16 residues. Trimming took 0 bases from V and 3 from J, leaving 13 bases between them. The germline V gene encodes CDR1 ENHRY and CDR2 SYGVKD. The CDR3 spells CAISESSGGTTDTQYF. The CDR3 DNA reads TGTGCCATCAGTGAGTCGTCTGGAGGGACGACAGATACGCAGTATTTT.

This chain joins TRBV7-8 and TRBJ1-1; D gene ambiguous. Germline V gene lookup returns CDR1 SGHVS and CDR2 FQNEAQ. There are 13 residues in the CDR3. V was trimmed by 5 bases and J by 5 bases, leaving 12 bases between them. Written as DNA, the CDR3 is TGTGCCAGCAGCCCCCGGGATTTGACTGAAGCTTTCTTT. It yields the protein CASSPRDLTEAFF.

This clone was counted a single time. Here the CDR3 DNA reads TGCGCCAGCAGCTCTTGGACAGGGGGAGAGCAGTACTTC. It encodes CASSSWTGGEQYF. The chain joins TRBV5-1 to TRBJ2-7, with TRBD1 matching over 10 bases. J was trimmed by 7 bases and V by 3 bases; bases with no gene match: 4. Germline CDR1 and CDR2: SGHRS and YFSETQ. CDR3 length: 13 residues.

The rearrangement uses TRBV5-1 and TRBJ1-4; D possibly corresponds to TRBD1 (5 bases). The V gene lost 0 bases and the J gene lost 3 bases, with 12 bases spanning the gap. The length of the CDR3 is 16 residues. Germline CDR1 reads SGHRS; CDR2 reads YFSETQ. The CDR3 sequence is CASSLGVDRANEKLFF. Written as DNA, the CDR3 is TGCGCCAGCAGCTTGGGGGTCGACAGAGCTAATGAAAAACTGTTTTTT.

This clone has just one count. The chain couples TRBV27 to TRBJ2-1; 10 nucleotides align to TRBD1. J gave up 7 bases and V 4 bases, and 10 bases lay outside the gene matches. The CDR3 has 16 residues. Germline V CDR1 and CDR2: MNHEY, SMNVEV (reference sequence). The CDR3 DNA is TGTGCCAGCAGTTCCTCCGGGACAGGGGTTATGAATGAGCAGTTCTTC. Translated: CASSSSGTGVMNEQFF.

There are a few counts of this clone. The CDR3 bases are TGCGCCAGCAGTTTGACTTACAATCAGCCCCAGCATTTT. It specifies CASSLTYNQPQHF. The chain couples TRBV5-1 to TRBJ1-5; D not certain. Germline CDR1 SGHRS, CDR2 YFSETQ. This CDR3 comprises 13 residues. V was shortened by 5 bases and J by 3 bases, with 9 bases between the two germline ends.

The genes are TRBV25-1 and TRBJ2-7; TRBD1 aligns across 10 bases. The V and J ends lost 7 bases and 2 bases, in that order; junction bases with no gene match: 2. The CDR3 length is 13 residues. In germline, CDR1 is MGHDK, CDR2 SYGVNS. CDR3 nucleotide sequence: TGTGCCAGCACCGGGACAGGGGCCTACGAGCAGTACTTC. This encodes CASTGTGAYEQYF.

This chain's CDR3 is CAIKAGANSPLHF. CDR3 coding DNA: TGTGCCATCAAAGCGGGGGCTAATTCACCCCTCCACTTT. The chain uses TRBV10-3 and TRBJ1-6, with TRBD1 as a possible D gene (6 bases). V was trimmed by 7 bases and J by 6 bases, leaving 10 bases between them. This CDR3 is built from 13 residues. Germline V lookup: CDR1 ENHRY, CDR2 SYGVKD.

The genes are TRBV19 and TRBJ2-3; D remains unclear. Germline V gene data show CDR1 as LNHDA and CDR2 as SQIVND (reference sequence). The length of the CDR3 is 13 residues. Trimming left V 3 bases short and J 2 bases short, with 6 bases between. CDR3 DNA sequence: TGTGCCAGTAGTATCGGTTTCACAGATACGCAGTATTTT. Its translation is CASSIGFTDTQYF.

This clone showed up just once. J is TRBJ2-1 and V is TRBV29-1, with TRBD2 as a possible D gene (5 bases). The CDR3 spans 15 residues. The germline gives CDR1 SQVTM, CDR2 ANQGSEA. The germline V and J ends were trimmed by 4 bases and 6 bases, with 19 bases remaining between them. CDR3 in DNA: TGCAGCGTTGTTGGAGCGGTGATGTCTCGCAATGAGCAGTTCTTC. It is translated as CSVVGAVMSRNEQFF.

With regard to this clone: One junction end does not reproduce the germline sequence, and a read error may be involved. V and J are TRBV7-7 and TRBJ2-7, with 8 bases fitting TRBD1. This CDR3 has 15 residues. CDR1 and CDR2 from the germline V gene are SSHAT and FNYEAQ (reference sequence). In nucleotides, the CDR3 is TGTGCTAGCAGCTTTACTCCGGACAGGGTCCACGAGCAGTACTTC. Protein product: CASSFTPDRVHEQYF.

The chain has TRBV27 and TRBJ1-2; 8 bases fit TRBD1. CDR1 and CDR2 from the germline V gene are MNHEY and SMNVEV (reference sequence). The CDR3 covers 16 residues. V lost 6 bases to trimming and J lost 8 bases; unmatched junction nucleotides: 17. The DNA for the CDR3 is TGTGCCAGCAGCTCACTTGGGGGGCAGGGGGCGGGAGGCTACACCTTC. Its protein product is CASSSLGGQGAGGYTF.

This rearrangement joins TRBV27 to TRBJ1-5, with a weak D call TRBD1 (6 bases). V lost 10 bases, J lost 4 bases, and 14 bases lay in between. The CDR3 runs 13 residues. Germline assignment: CDR1 MNHEY and CDR2 SMNVEV (reference sequence). The CDR3 is CATSFRGNQPQHF. In DNA, the CDR3 is TGTGCCACTTCGTTCAGGGGTAATCAGCCCCAGCATTTT.

This chain connects TRBV2 to TRBJ2-2; 8 bases agree with TRBD1. V was pared by 6 bases and J by 9 bases, with 3 bases of the junction left unmatched. Germline assignment: CDR1 SNHLY and CDR2 FYNNEI. The CDR3 length is 12 residues. CDR3 amino acids: CASRDRERELFF. The DNA for the CDR3 is TGTGCCAGCAGGGACAGGGAAAGGGAGCTGTTTTTT. The variable domain in full, with the rest retrieved from reference TRBV2 and TRBJ2-2, is EPEVTQTPSHQVTQMGQEVILRCVPISNHLYFYWYRQILGQKVEFLVSFYNNEISEKSEIFDDQFSVERPDGSNFTLKIRSTKLEDSAMYFCASRDRERELFFGEGSRLTVL.

The chain employs TRBV5-1 and TRBJ2-3, with TRBD2 matching over 7 bases. With V trimmed by 0 bases and J by 1 base, 5 bases remained unmatched. The CDR3 loop spans 16 amino acids. Germline V lookup: CDR1 SGHRS, CDR2 YFSETQ. The DNA of the CDR3 is TGCGCCAGCAGCTTGGAAGAAAGCGGGGGCACAGATACGCAGTATTTT. Protein product: CASSLEESGGTDTQYF.

This rearrangement joins TRBV7-3 to TRBJ2-1; 12 bases align to TRBD2. The germline V gene has CDR1 SGHTA and CDR2 FQGTGA. The junction had 6 bases not matched to a gene; V was cut back by 5 bases and J by 4 bases. This CDR3 contains 16 residues. The CDR3 sequence is CASSLAGGTQYNEQFF. As DNA, the CDR3 is TGTGCCAGCAGCCTAGCGGGGGGGACTCAATACAATGAGCAGTTCTTC.

The chain recombines TRBV6-5 with TRBJ1-4, with a tentative D call TRBD1 (6 bases). CDR3 length: 15 amino acids. The V and J ends lost 0 bases and 5 bases respectively, with 10 bases between them. The V gene's germline CDR1 is MNHEY and CDR2 SVGAGI. CDR3 bases: TGTGCCAGCAGTTACTCGAGAGACAGGAATGAAAAACTGTTTTTT. This sequence encodes CASSYSRDRNEKLFF.

This clone was detected a few times. The chain couples TRBV6-6 to TRBJ1-2; tentative D call: TRBD1 (5 bases). Germline CDR1 is MNHNY and CDR2 is SVGAGI (reference sequence). Between the trimmed V and J ends, which lost 8 bases and 2 bases, there was a span of 6 bases. The CDR3 spans 11 residues. This CDR3 reads CASGGNYGYTF. CDR3 in DNA: TGTGCCAGCGGGGGGAACTATGGCTACACCTTC.

The rearrangement links TRBV4-1 to TRBJ1-1, with D uncertain. Looked up from germline, CDR1 is MGHRA and CDR2 is YSYEKL. This CDR3 is built from 13 residues. The V end was cut by 1 base, the J end by 6 bases, with 9 bases between. The CDR3 DNA reads as TGCGCCAGCAGCCAAGTCGGAGGCCCTGAAGCTTTCTTT. Translated, it gives CASSQVGGPEAFF.

This chain uses TRBV7-9 with TRBJ2-7; TRBD1 agrees at 11 bases. The ends lost 2 bases at V and 3 bases at J; junction bases unmatched: 15. Per germline, CDR1 SEHNR and CDR2 FQNEAQ (reference sequence). The CDR3 contains 19 residues. CDR3: CASSLNHRPGTGGNYEQYF. The CDR3 region has the DNA TGTGCCAGCAGCTTAAATCATAGGCCCGGGACAGGGGGTAACTACGAGCAGTACTTC.

The rearrangement uses TRBV28 and TRBJ2-1, with 8 bases fitting TRBD2. J lost 6 bases, V lost 5 bases, and 15 bases had no gene match. Germline V gene data show CDR1 as MDHEN and CDR2 as SYDVKM. The CDR3 contains 17 residues. This chain's CDR3 is CASSTLPQREPSNEQFF. As DNA, the CDR3 is TGTGCCAGCAGTACCCTCCCCCAGCGGGAGCCGAGCAATGAGCAGTTCTTC.

The chain recombines TRBV19 with TRBJ2-5, with 8 bases fitting TRBD2. Trimming removed 3 bases from V and 5 bases from J; junction bases left unmatched: 14. Germline CDR1 reads LNHDA; CDR2 reads SQIVND (reference sequence). CDR3 length equals 17 residues. The CDR3 DNA reads as TGTGCCAGTAGTATCTCGTGGAGCGGGGGCACGGGGGAGACCCAGTACTTC. This encodes CASSISWSGGTGETQYF.

This clone was counted between two and nine times. V gene TRBV5-4 combines with J gene TRBJ2-5; 7 bases are shared with TRBD2. The trim removed 5 bases at V and 4 bases at J, leaving 11 bases unmatched. CDR1 and CDR2 from the germline V gene are SGHNT and YYREEE (reference sequence). This CDR3 has 15 amino acids. As DNA, the CDR3 is TGTGCCAGCAGAGACGCCCGGGCTAGCGGAGAGACCCAGTACTTC. Translating it yields CASRDARASGETQYF.